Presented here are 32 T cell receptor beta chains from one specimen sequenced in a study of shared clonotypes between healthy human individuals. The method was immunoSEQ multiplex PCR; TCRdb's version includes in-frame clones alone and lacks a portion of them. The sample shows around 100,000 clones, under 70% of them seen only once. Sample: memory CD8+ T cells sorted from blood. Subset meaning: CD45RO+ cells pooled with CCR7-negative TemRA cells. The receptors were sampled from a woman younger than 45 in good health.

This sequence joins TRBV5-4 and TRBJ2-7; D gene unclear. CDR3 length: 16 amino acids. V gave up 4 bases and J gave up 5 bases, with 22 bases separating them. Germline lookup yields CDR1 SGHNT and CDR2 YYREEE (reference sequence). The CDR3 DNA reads TGTGCCAGCAGCCCAGATTGGACGGCCACTTCTCACGAGCAGTACTTC. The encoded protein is CASSPDWTATSHEQYF. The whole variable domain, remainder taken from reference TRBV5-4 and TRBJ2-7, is ETGVTQSPTHLIKTRGQQVTLRCSSQSGHNTVSWYQQALGQGPQFIFQYYREEENGRGNFPPRFSGLQFPNYSSELNVNALELDDSALYLCASSPDWTATSHEQYFGPGTRLTVT.

Here the CDR3 DNA reads TGTGCCAGCAGCTACCTCGGGACTAGCGGGAGCTCCTACGAGCAGTACTTC. Protein: CASSYLGTSGSSYEQYF. This sequence joins TRBV7-9 and TRBJ2-7; TRBD2 matches 14 bases. The trim removed 4 bases at V and 0 bases at J, leaving 5 bases unmatched. The V gene's germline CDR1 is SEHNR and CDR2 FQNEAQ (reference sequence). The CDR3 sequence is 17 residues long.

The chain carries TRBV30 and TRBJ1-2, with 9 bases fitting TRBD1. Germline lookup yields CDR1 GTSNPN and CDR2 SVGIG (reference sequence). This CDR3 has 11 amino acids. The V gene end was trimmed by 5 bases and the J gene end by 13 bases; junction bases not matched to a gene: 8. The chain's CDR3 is CAWVNRGQATF. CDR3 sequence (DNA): TGTGCCTGGGTAAACAGGGGGCAAGCCACCTTC.

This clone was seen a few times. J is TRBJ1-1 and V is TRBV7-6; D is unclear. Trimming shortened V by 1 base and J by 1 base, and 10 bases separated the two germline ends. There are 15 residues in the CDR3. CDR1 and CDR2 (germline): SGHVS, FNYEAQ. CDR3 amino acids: CASSLEVLQNTEAFF. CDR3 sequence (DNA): TGTGCCAGCAGCTTAGAAGTCTTACAGAACACTGAAGCTTTCTTT.

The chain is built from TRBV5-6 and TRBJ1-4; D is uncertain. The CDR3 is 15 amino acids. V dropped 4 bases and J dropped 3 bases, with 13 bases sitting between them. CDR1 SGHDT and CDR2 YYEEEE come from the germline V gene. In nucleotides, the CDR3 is TGTGCCAGCAGCCTCCTATACCGAGCTAATGAAAAACTGTTTTTT. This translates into CASSLLYRANEKLFF.

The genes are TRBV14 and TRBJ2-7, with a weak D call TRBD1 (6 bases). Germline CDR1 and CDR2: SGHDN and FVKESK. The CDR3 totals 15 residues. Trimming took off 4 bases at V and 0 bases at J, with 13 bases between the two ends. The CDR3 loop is CASSPPGHLSYEQYF. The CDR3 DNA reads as TGTGCCAGCAGCCCGCCGGGACACCTCTCCTACGAGCAGTACTTC.

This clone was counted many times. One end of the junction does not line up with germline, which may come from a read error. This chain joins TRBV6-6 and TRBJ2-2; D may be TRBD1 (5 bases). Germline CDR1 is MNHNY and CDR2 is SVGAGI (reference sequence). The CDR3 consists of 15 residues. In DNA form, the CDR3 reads TGTGCCAGCAGTCCCTCGGCAGGGAACGCCGGGGAGCTGTTTTTT. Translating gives CASSPSAGNAGELFF.

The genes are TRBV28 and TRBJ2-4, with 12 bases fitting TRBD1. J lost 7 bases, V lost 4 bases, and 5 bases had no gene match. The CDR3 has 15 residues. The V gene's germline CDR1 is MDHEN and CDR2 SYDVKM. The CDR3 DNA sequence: TGTGCCAGCAGTTCGGGACAGGGGGCTTGGAACATTCAGTACTTC. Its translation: CASSSGQGAWNIQYF. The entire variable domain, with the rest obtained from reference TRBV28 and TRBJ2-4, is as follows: DVKVTQSSRYLVKRTGEKVFLECVQDMDHENMFWYRQDPGLGLRLIYFSYDVKMKEKGDIPEGYSVSREKKERFSLILESASTNQTSMYLCASSSGQGAWNIQYFGAGTRLSVL.

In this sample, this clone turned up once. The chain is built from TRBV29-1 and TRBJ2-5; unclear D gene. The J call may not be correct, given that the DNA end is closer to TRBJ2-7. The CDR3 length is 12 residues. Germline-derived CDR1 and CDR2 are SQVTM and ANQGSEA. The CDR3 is CSSLCNFYEQYF. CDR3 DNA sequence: TGCAGCTCCTTGTGTAACTTCTACGAGCAGTACTTC.

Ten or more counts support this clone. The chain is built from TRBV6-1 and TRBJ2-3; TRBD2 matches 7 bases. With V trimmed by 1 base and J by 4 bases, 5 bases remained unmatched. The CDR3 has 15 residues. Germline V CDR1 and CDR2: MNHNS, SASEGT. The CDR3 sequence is CASSEGEGGPDTQYF. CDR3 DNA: TGTGCCAGCAGTGAAGGTGAGGGAGGGCCAGATACGCAGTATTTT.

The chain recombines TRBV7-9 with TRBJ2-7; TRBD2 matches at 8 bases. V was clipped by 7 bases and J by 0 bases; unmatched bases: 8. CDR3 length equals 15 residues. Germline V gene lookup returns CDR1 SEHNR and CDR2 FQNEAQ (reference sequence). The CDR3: CASTPPSGSSYEQYF. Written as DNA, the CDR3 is TGTGCCAGCACCCCCCCGAGCGGGAGCTCCTACGAGCAGTACTTC.

CDR3 DNA sequence: TGCGCCAGCAGTATAGACGGGAACACTGAAGCTTTCTTT. Protein sequence: CASSIDGNTEAFF. This chain uses TRBV4-1 with TRBJ1-1; D unresolved. Per germline, CDR1 MGHRA and CDR2 YSYEKL. The germline V and J ends were trimmed by 6 bases and 1 base, with 9 bases remaining between them. The CDR3 consists of 13 residues.

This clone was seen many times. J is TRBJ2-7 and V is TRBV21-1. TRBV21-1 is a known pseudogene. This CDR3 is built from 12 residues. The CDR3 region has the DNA TGTGCCAGCAGCAGACCCGATTACGAGCAGTACTTC. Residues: CASSRPDYEQYF.

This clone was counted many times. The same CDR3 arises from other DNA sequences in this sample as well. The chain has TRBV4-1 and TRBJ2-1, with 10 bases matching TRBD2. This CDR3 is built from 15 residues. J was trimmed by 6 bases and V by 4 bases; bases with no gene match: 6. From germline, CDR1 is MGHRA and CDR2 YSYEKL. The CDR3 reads CASSPLAGEVNEQFF. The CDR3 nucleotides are TGCGCCAGCAGCCCCCTAGCGGGAGAGGTCAATGAGCAGTTCTTC.

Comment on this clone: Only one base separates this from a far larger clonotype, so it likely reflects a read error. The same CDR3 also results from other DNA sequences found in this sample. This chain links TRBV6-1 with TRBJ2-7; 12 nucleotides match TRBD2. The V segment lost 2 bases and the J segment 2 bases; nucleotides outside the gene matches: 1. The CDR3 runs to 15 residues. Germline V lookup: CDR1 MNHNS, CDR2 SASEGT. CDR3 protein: CASSERLAGAYEQYF. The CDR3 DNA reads TGTGCCAGCAGTGAAAGACTAGCGGGGGCCTACGAGCAGTACTTC.

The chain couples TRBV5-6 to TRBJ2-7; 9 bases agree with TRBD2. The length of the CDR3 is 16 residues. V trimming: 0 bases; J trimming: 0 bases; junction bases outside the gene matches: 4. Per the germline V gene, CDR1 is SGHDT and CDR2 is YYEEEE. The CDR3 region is CASSLGTSGLSYEQYF. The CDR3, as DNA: TGTGCCAGCAGCTTGGGAACTAGCGGGCTCTCCTACGAGCAGTACTTC.

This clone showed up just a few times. CDR3 nucleotide sequence: TGTGCCAGCAGCTCACTAGCGGGAGACCCCAATGAGCAGTTCTTC. Translation gives CASSSLAGDPNEQFF. The V and J genes are TRBV13 and TRBJ2-1; TRBD2 matches at 11 bases. Germline V CDR1 and CDR2: PRHDT, FYEKMQ (reference sequence). The CDR3 length is 15 residues. After removal of 4 bases from V and 6 bases from J, the junction contained 5 bases not matched to a gene.

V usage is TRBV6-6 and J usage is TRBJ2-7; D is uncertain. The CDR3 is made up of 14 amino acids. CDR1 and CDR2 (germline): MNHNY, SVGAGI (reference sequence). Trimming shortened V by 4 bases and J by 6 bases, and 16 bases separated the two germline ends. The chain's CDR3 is CASSFRHLVGEQYF. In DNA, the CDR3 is TGTGCCAGCAGTTTCCGGCATCTCGTAGGCGAGCAGTACTTC.

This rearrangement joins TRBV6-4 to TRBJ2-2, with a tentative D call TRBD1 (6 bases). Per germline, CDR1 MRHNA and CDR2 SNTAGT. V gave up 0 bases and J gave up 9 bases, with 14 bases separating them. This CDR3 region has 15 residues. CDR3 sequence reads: CASSDSTGNSRELFF. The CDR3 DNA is TGTGCCAGCAGTGACTCGACAGGAAATTCTCGGGAGCTGTTTTTT.

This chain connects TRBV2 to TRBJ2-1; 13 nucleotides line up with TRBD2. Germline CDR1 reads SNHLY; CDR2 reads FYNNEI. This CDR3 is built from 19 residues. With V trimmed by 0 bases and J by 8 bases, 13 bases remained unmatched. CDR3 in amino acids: CASSEALRGRTSGSYEQFF. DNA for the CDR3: TGTGCCAGCAGTGAAGCGCTTCGGGGGAGGACTAGCGGGAGCTATGAGCAGTTCTTC.

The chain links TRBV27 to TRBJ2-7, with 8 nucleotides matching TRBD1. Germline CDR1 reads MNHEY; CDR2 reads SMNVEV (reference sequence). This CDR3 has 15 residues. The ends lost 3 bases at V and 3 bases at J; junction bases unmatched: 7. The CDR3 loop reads CASSLVGQVRYEQYF. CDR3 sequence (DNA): TGTGCCAGCAGTTTGGTGGGACAGGTTCGCTACGAGCAGTACTTC.

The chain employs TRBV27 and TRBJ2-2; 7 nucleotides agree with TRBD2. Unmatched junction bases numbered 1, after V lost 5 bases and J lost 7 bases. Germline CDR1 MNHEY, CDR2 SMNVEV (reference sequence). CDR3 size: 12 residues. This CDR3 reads CASSRDYGELFF. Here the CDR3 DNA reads TGTGCCAGCAGTCGGGACTACGGGGAGCTGTTTTTT.

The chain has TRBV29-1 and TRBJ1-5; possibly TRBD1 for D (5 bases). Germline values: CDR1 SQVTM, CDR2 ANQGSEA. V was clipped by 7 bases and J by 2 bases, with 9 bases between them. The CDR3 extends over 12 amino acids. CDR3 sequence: CSAKTGNQPQHF. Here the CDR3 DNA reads TGCAGCGCTAAGACAGGCAATCAGCCCCAGCATTTT. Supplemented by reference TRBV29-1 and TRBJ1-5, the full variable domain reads SAVISQKPSRDICQRGTSLTIQCQVDSQVTMMFWYRQQPGQSLTLIATANQGSEATYESGFVIDKFPISRPNLTFSTLTVSNMSPEDSSIYLCSAKTGNQPQHFGDGTRLSIL.

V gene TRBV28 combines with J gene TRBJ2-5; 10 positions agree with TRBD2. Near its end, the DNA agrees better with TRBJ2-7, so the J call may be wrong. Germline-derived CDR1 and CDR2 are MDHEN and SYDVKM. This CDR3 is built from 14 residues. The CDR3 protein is CASSPSGRPYEQYF. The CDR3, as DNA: TGTGCCAGCAGTCCTAGCGGGAGACCCTACGAGCAGTACTTC.

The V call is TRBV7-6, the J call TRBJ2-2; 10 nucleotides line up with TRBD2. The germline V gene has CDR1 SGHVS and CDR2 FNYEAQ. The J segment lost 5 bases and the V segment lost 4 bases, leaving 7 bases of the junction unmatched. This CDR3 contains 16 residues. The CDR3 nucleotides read TGTGCCAGCAGCTACCCTAGCGGGAGTAGTACCGGGGAGCTGTTTTTT. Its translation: CASSYPSGSSTGELFF.

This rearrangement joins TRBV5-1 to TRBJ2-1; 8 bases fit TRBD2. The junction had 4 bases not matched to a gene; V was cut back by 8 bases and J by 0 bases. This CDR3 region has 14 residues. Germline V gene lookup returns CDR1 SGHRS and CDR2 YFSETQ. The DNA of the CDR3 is TGCGCCAGGCCTAGCGGGCGCTCCTACAATGAGCAGTTCTTC. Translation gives CARPSGRSYNEQFF.

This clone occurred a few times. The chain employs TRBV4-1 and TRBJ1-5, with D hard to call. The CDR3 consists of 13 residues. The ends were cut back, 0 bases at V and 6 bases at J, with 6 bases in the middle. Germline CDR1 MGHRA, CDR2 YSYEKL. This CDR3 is CASSQDQGQPQHF. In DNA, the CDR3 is TGCGCCAGCAGCCAAGATCAAGGTCAGCCCCAGCATTTT.

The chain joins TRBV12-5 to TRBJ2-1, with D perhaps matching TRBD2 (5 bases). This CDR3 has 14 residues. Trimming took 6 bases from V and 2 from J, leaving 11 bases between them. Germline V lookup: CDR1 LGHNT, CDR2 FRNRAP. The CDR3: CASGLSGAYNEQFF. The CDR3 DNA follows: TGTGCTAGTGGACTCTCCGGGGCCTACAATGAGCAGTTCTTC.

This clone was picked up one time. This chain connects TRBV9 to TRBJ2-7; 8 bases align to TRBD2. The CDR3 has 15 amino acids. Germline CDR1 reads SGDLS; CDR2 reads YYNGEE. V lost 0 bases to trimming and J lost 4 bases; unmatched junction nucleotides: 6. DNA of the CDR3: TGTGCCAGCAGCGTAGGCGCTAGCGGGTCGTACGAGCAGTACTTC. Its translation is CASSVGASGSYEQYF.

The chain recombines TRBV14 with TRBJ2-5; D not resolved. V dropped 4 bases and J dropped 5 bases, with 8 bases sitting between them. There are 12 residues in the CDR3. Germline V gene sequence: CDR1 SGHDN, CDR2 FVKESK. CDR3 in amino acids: CASSPSRETQYF. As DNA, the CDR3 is TGTGCCAGCAGCCCGAGCAGGGAGACCCAGTACTTC.

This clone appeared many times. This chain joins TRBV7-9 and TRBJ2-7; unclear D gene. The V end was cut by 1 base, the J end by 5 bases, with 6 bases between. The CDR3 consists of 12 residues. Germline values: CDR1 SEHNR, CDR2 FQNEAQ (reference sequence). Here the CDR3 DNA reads TGTGCCAGCAGCTTAGTCATCAACGAGCAGTACTTC. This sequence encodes CASSLVINEQYF.

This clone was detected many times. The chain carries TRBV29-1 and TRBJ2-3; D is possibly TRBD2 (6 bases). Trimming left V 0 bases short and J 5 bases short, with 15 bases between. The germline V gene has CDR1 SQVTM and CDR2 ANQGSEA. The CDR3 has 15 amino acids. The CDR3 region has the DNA TGCAGCGTTGAAGATCTTGGCGGGAAGGTAGATACGCAGTATTTT. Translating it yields CSVEDLGGKVDTQYF.